The 7 T cell receptor beta chains below were found in one sample sequenced in a study of blood T cell repertoires in COVID-19. Profiling relied on immunoSEQ multiplex PCR, and the TCRdb table lists in-frame clones only, not all of them. The sample records more than 85,000 clones, 84% being singletons. Specimen: peripheral blood. The receptor set was obtained from an elderly woman with active or convalescent COVID-19.

The chain has TRBV5-1 and TRBJ2-1; a possible D gene is TRBD2 (6 bases). CDR3 length: 14 amino acids. Trimming took 4 bases from V and 8 from J, leaving 16 bases between them. The V gene's germline CDR1 is SGHRS and CDR2 YFSETQ. CDR3 protein: CASSPTPEGDEQFF. CDR3 nucleotide sequence: TGCGCCAGCAGCCCGACCCCGGAGGGCGATGAGCAGTTCTTC.

V and J are TRBV5-1 and TRBJ2-6, with 7 bases fitting TRBD1. J lost 0 bases, V lost 4 bases, and 7 bases had no gene match. This CDR3 is built from 17 residues. Germline V gene sequence: CDR1 SGHRS, CDR2 YFSETQ. CDR3 bases: TGCGCCAGCAGCCCCGGACAGGTCCTCTCTGGGGCCAACGTCCTGACTTTC. Its protein is CASSPGQVLSGANVLTF. The complete variable domain, with remaining parts taken from reference TRBV5-1 and TRBJ2-6, reads KAGVTQTPRYLIKTRGQQVTLSCSPISGHRSVSWYQQTPGQGLQFLFEYFSETQRNKGNFPGRFSGRQFSNSRSEMNVSTLELGDSALYLCASSPGQVLSGANVLTFGAGSRLTVL.

This chain joins TRBV10-3 and TRBJ2-1; TRBD2 aligns across 8 bases. CDR3 size: 15 residues. The J segment lost 7 bases and the V segment lost 3 bases, leaving 8 bases of the junction unmatched. CDR1 is ENHRY and CDR2 is SYGVKD in the germline V gene. The CDR3 protein is CAISDGRARENEQFF. The DNA of the CDR3 is TGTGCCATCAGTGACGGGAGGGCCAGGGAAAATGAGCAGTTCTTC.

V gene TRBV11-3 combines with J gene TRBJ2-5; tentative D call: TRBD1 (5 bases). Looked up from germline, CDR1 is SGHNT and CDR2 is YENEEA. The CDR3 consists of 14 residues. V was trimmed by 2 bases and J by 4 bases, leaving 11 bases between them. The CDR3 protein is CASSLSGHGETQYF. The DNA for the CDR3 is TGTGCCAGCAGCTTATCAGGACACGGAGAGACCCAGTACTTC. Combining the CDR3 with reference TRBV11-3 and TRBJ2-5 gives the whole variable domain EAGVVQSPRYKIIEKKQPVAFWCNPISGHNTLYWYLQNLGQGPELLIRYENEEAVDDSQLPKDRFSAERLKGVDSTLKIQPAELGDSAVYLCASSLSGHGETQYFGPGTRLLVL.

This clone has just a few counts. The chain is built from TRBV5-5 and TRBJ2-1; 11 bases align to TRBD2. Trimming at V came to 7 bases and at J to 7 bases, leaving 4 bases not matched to a gene. The CDR3 length is 13 residues. Per the germline V gene, CDR1 is SGHKS and CDR2 is YYEKEE (reference sequence). CDR3 amino acids: CASRASGRNEQFF. The CDR3 DNA is TGTGCCAGCCGCGCTAGCGGGAGGAATGAGCAGTTCTTC.

This chain uses TRBV5-1 with TRBJ2-1; 11 bases align to TRBD2. Germline values: CDR1 SGHRS, CDR2 YFSETQ. Losses at the gene ends were 0 bases for V and 5 bases for J; bases not matched to a gene: 7. The CDR3 runs to 17 residues. The CDR3 here is CASSLGLAGGLNNEQFF. The CDR3 DNA reads as TGCGCCAGCAGCTTGGGGCTAGCGGGAGGACTTAACAATGAGCAGTTCTTC.

This clone was observed a handful of times. The V gene is TRBV4-2, the J gene TRBJ2-5, with D maybe TRBD2 (5 bases). Per the germline V gene, CDR1 is LGHNA and CDR2 is YNFKEQ. V was trimmed by 3 bases and J by 5 bases, leaving 19 bases between them. The length of the CDR3 is 16 residues. CDR3 coding DNA: TGTGCCAGCAGCCATGGCTCGGGCGGGCTCGGGGAGACCCAGTACTTC. The encoded protein is CASSHGSGGLGETQYF.